This T cell receptor (beta chain) emerged from a study of T cells in narcolepsy. Study observations and caveats: Blood of same and different patients, but not healthy controls, reportedly held recurring autoreactive clonotypes.

Libraries were prepared by immunoSEQ multiplex PCR; TCRdb keeps only in-frame clonotypes and omits some of them. Of nearly 35,000 clones in the sample, roughly 80% are singletons; the top ten hold 1% to 1.2%. Notes on this clone: The target antigen is unknown.

V gave up 5 bases and J gave up 5 bases, with 15 bases separating them. This CDR3 contains 14 residues. Germline V gene sequence: CDR1 SGHVS, CDR2 FNYEAQ. This chain links TRBV7-6 with TRBJ1-2; TRBD1 is a possible D gene (5 bases). This TCR was sampled from a human donor in good health. The sequenced sample consisted of memory (CD45RA-) CD4+ T cells from blood. The CDR3 here is CASSQDEGIYGYTF. The CDR3 DNA reads TGTGCCAGCAGCCAGGACGAGGGGATTTATGGCTACACCTTC.